A single T cell receptor (beta chain) is shown here with its context. Its antigen specificity is not known. No base-level quality is on record; no much larger clone is a single base apart. The trim is 2 bases for V and 4 bases for J, with a gap of 11 bases between the germline ends. The CDR3 holds 14 amino acids from the cysteine to the phenylalanine. Of all the DNA, just the CDR3 is kept, 42 bases in frame from base 1. CDR1 and CDR2 are read off the germline V gene (reference sequence) as SEHNR and FQNEAQ. The entry originates in a study of T cell repertoires in cytomegalovirus infection (dated by TCRdb to about 2019). Turning to the overall study: The peptide stimulations were aimed at well-studied HLA-B-restricted epitopes as well as recently identified HLA-C-restricted CMV epitopes, whose presentation resists viral immunomodulation. Donor HLA type was relevant to the analysis, because carriage of CMV infection together with the matching HLA type was indicated by public TCR beta signatures.

The instrument was an Illumina HiSeq 1500. TCRdb ran its own pipeline on the public reads, namely fastp trimming at Q25 and MiXCR clone calling, and kept in-frame beta chains. One record per CDR3 amino acid sequence lists the most common genes and DNA. Across this sample there are 700,000 to 850,000 distinct CDR3 sequences, with 32% seen only once. Around 11% of the sample lies in the top ten. Summary of the overall study and its limitations: In the ex vivo response, HLA-C-restricted CMV-specific TCR beta clonotypes were dominant, and in two of eight donors the single most frequent clonotype came from this HLA-C-restricted group. Cumulative frequency of public TCR beta family members discriminated carriers of CMV infection plus the relevant HLA type in this cohort and an independent approximately 400-donor cohort.

In light of the paper, this sample's treatment or condition label describes: in vitro stimulation with specific CMV peptide epitopes to enrich CMV-specific T cells. The receptor's source is a human donor in good health (CMV status not recorded). Some clones in this sample may be carry-over from other donors' samples. Recombination joined TRBV7-9 with TRBJ2-5; the D call is possibly TRBD1 or TRBD2, each sharing 5 bases. This material consisted of cultured CD8+ T cells from PBMCs, taken from culture after CMV antigen stimulation. The sequenced DNA: TGTGCCAGCAGCTTATCCGGGACGAGAGAGACCCAGTACTTC. It specifies CASSLSGTRETQYF. This CDR3, with the reference TRBV7-9 and TRBJ2-5 proteins standing in past its ends, gives the full variable domain DTGVSQNPRHKITKRGQNVTFRCDPISEHNRLYWYRQTLGQGPEFLTYFQNEAQLEKSRLLSDRFSAERPKGSFSTLEIQRTEQGDSAMYLCASSLSGTRETQYFGPGTRLLVL.